This record looks at one TCR beta chain sequence and its context. Its antigen remains unidentified. This CDR3 is 15 amino acids long. Germline CDR1 MNHEY, CDR2 SMNVEV (reference sequence). The germline V and J ends were trimmed by 1 base and 0 bases, with 10 bases remaining between them. The data are from a study of vaccination and CD4 T cells after COVID-19. Scientists ran DNA taken from cultured CD4+ T cells through the Oncomine TCR Beta short-read assay for sequencing. Using its own MiXCR run on the PCR reads, TCRdb lists one record per CDR3 protein. Here the sample spans approximately 19,000 distinct CDR3 sequences, 78% being singletons. Treatment reported: roughly ten-day PBMC culture with coronavirus spike peptide pools or control peptides (ViraFEST assay). ViraFEST used peptide pools to expand antigen-specific T cells before TCR sequencing.

This chain joins TRBV27 and TRBJ2-7; D call uncertain. The material sequenced was CD4+ T cells from blood, cultured in vitro, taken after SARS-CoV-2 vaccination. The TCR was taken from a human donor who received a COVID-19 vaccine. CDR3 loop: CASSLLPDSSYEQYF. The CDR3 bases are TGTGCCAGCAGTTTATTACCGGATAGCTCCTACGAGCAGTACTTC.